This T cell receptor (beta chain) appears in the sequencing data of a study of cytomegalovirus exposure and HLA in healthy donors. This CDR3 spans 13 amino acids. V lost 6 bases, J lost 0 bases, and 9 bases lay in between. CDR1 and CDR2 from the germline V gene are SGHTA and FQGNSA. 60 Vbeta and 13 Jbeta primers were used in PCR. Assay: immunoSEQ multiplex PCR; the TCRdb copy retains only in-frame clones and omits some. The sample includes roughly 150,000 clones, 75% to 90% seen only once; the top ten take about 2.3%. Findings and caveats of the study: In the analysis, some V segments, TRBV6-2 and TRBV6-3 included, were excluded as indistinguishable. A later look showed TCR association rates differing by HLA locus, highest for DRB1 and lowest for HLA-C. Analyses of presence and absence presupposed an approximately uniform sequencing depth across donors. The authors listed about 170 TCR beta chains as cytomegalovirus-associated.

A word on this clone: Its antigen is currently unknown.

The sample consisted of PBMCs. V gene TRBV7-2 combines with J gene TRBJ2-7; tentatively, D is TRBD1 (5 bases). This clonotype was sampled from a male donor in good health and CMV-seronegative. The CDR3 region has the DNA TGTGCCAGCAGGCAGGGAAACTCCTACGAGCAGTACTTC. Its protein product is CASRQGNSYEQYF.